Listed here are 9 T cell receptor beta chains from one sample, sequenced in a study of blood T cell repertoires in COVID-19. The protocol was immunoSEQ multiplex PCR, while the TCRdb copy is restricted to in-frame clones and leaves out a portion. Among tens of thousands of clones listed, around 74% were seen once. The sequenced sample consisted of peripheral blood. Source of these receptors: a man in his 70s with acute or convalescent COVID-19.

The V gene is TRBV7-8, the J gene TRBJ1-5; perhaps TRBD1 as D (5 bases). Per the germline V gene, CDR1 is SGHVS and CDR2 is FQNEAQ. The CDR3 is 16 residues long. V dropped 0 bases and J dropped 0 bases, with 9 bases sitting between them. CDR3: CASSLAAGYSNQPQHF. The CDR3 DNA sequence: TGTGCCAGCAGCTTAGCCGCAGGGTATAGCAATCAGCCCCAGCATTTT.

This clone occurred a few times. This chain connects TRBV2 to TRBJ2-2; a possible D gene is TRBD1 (6 bases). The V end was cut by 4 bases, the J end by 1 base, with 13 bases between. The CDR3 spans 16 residues. From germline, CDR1 is SNHLY and CDR2 FYNNEI. CDR3 loop: CASSVETGRNTGELFF. In DNA form, the CDR3 reads TGTGCCAGCAGTGTTGAGACAGGACGGAACACCGGGGAGCTGTTTTTT.

On this clone: One end of the junction does not line up with germline, which may come from a read error. The chain combines TRBV7-7 with TRBJ2-3; TRBD2 agrees at 8 bases. CDR1 and CDR2 from the germline V gene are SSHAT and FNYEAQ (reference sequence). The CDR3 is 15 amino acids. The CDR3 here is CASSLTSGTTDTQYF. The CDR3 region has the DNA TGTGCTAGCAGCTTAACTAGCGGCACCACAGATACGCAGTATTTT.

V usage is TRBV19 and J usage is TRBJ1-5, with TRBD1 matching 10 bases. Germline assignment: CDR1 LNHDA and CDR2 SQIVND (reference sequence). The CDR3 sequence is 16 residues long. V gave up 2 bases and J gave up 6 bases; unmatched junction bases: 7. The CDR3 here is CASSILQRTGGQPQHF. Written as DNA, the CDR3 is TGTGCCAGTAGTATACTTCAACGGACAGGGGGTCAGCCCCAGCATTTT.

V usage is TRBV3-1 (or the pseudogene TRBV3-2) and J usage is TRBJ1-4; 10 nucleotides line up with TRBD1. CDR1 LGHDT and CDR2 YNNKEL come from the germline V gene (reference sequence). V shed 4 bases, J shed 7 bases, and the junction held 3 bases outside the gene matches. The CDR3 is 14 residues long. CDR3 DNA sequence: TGTGCCAGCAGCCGGGGACAGGGGTTTGAAAAACTGTTTTTT. Translating gives CASSRGQGFEKLFF.

The chain carries TRBV6-5 and TRBJ2-7; tentative D call: TRBD2 (6 bases). This CDR3 has 13 residues. Trimming shortened V by 6 bases and J by 1 base, and 10 bases separated the two germline ends. Germline CDR1 is MNHEY and CDR2 is SVGAGI. Here the CDR3 DNA reads TGTGCCAGCAGGTACGGGAGTTCCTACGAGCAGTACTTC. Residues: CASRYGSSYEQYF.

V and J are TRBV5-1 and TRBJ1-1; TRBD1 is a possible D gene (6 bases). Germline lookup yields CDR1 SGHRS and CDR2 YFSETQ. The CDR3 spans 15 residues. Trimming took off 4 bases at V and 0 bases at J, with 13 bases between the two ends. CDR3 nucleotide sequence: TGCGCCAGCAGCCTGTTGGGACACATGAACACTGAAGCTTTCTTT. Its translation is CASSLLGHMNTEAFF.

The chain has TRBV19 and TRBJ2-7; 7 nucleotides line up with TRBD2. Germline V gene sequence: CDR1 LNHDA, CDR2 SQIVND (reference sequence). The CDR3 is 13 amino acids. V dropped 8 bases and J dropped 4; count of bases not matched to a gene: 8. The CDR3 loop reads CASLGAGMYEQYF. The CDR3 region has the DNA TGTGCCAGTCTAGGAGCGGGAATGTACGAGCAGTACTTC.

The chain carries TRBV28 and TRBJ2-7, with D perhaps matching TRBD2 (6 bases). There are 15 residues in the CDR3. V lost 7 bases, J lost 2 bases, and 18 bases lay in between. From germline, CDR1 is MDHEN and CDR2 SYDVKM. DNA for the CDR3: TGTGCCAGCACTCCCCTGGCTAGCGCACCCTACGAGCAGTACTTC. Its translation: CASTPLASAPYEQYF.